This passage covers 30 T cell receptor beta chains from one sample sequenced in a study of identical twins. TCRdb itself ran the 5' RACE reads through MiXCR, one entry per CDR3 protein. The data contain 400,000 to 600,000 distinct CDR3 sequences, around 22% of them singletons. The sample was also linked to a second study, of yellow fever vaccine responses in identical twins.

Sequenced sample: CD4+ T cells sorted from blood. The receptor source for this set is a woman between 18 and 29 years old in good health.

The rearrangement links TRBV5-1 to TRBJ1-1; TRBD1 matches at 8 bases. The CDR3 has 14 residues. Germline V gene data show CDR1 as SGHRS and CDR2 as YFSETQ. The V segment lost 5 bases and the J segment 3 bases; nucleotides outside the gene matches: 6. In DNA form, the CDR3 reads TGCGCCAGCAGACGGACAGGGTTTGACACTGAAGCTTTCTTT. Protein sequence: CASRRTGFDTEAFF.

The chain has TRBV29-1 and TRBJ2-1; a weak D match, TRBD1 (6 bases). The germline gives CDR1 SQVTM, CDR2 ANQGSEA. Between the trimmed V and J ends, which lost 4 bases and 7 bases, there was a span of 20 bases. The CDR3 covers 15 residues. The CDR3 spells CSVGGQGSRWNEQFF. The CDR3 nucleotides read TGCAGCGTTGGAGGTCAGGGGAGCAGATGGAATGAGCAGTTCTTC.

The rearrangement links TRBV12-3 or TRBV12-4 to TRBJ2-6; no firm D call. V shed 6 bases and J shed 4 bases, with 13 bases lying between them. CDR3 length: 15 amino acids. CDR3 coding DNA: TGTGCCAGCAGCGTTAGGGCGGCGGGGGCCAACGTCCTGACTTTC. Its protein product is CASSVRAAGANVLTF.

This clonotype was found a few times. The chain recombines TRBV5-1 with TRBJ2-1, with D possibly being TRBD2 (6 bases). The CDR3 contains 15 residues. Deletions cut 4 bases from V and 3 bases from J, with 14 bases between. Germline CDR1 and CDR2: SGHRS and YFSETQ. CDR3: CASSPGGTNYNEQFF. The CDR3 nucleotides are TGCGCCAGCAGCCCTGGGGGGACCAACTACAATGAGCAGTTCTTC.

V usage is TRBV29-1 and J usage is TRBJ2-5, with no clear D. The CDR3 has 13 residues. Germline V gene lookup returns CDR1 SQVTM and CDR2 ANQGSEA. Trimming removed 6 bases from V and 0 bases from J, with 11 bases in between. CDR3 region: CSVMILHQETQYF. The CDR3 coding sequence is TGCAGCGTAATGATTCTACACCAAGAGACCCAGTACTTC. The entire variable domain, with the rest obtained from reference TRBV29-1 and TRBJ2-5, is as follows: SAVISQKPSRDICQRGTSLTIQCQVDSQVTMMFWYRQQPGQSLTLIATANQGSEATYESGFVIDKFPISRPNLTFSTLTVSNMSPEDSSIYLCSVMILHQETQYFGPGTRLLVL.

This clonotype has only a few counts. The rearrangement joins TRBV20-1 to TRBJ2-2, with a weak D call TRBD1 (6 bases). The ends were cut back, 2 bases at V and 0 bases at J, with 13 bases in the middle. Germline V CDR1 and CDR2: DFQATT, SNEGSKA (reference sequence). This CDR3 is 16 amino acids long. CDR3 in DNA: TGCAGTGCTAGAAAATCGGGACATTCGAACACCGGGGAGCTGTTTTTT. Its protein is CSARKSGHSNTGELFF.

The CDR3 protein is CASSGQGPNYGYTF. The CDR3 bases are TGTGCCAGCAGCGGTCAGGGACCTAACTATGGCTACACCTTC. The V and J genes are TRBV7-9 and TRBJ1-2; D is perhaps TRBD1 (5 bases). CDR3 size: 14 residues. The germline V gene has CDR1 SEHNR and CDR2 FQNEAQ (reference sequence). V was cut by 5 bases and J by 0 bases, with 10 bases left in between.

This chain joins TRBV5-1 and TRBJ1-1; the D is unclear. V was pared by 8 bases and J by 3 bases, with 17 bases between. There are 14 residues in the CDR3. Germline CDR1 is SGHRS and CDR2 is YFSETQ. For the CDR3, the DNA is TGCGCCAGTACACCCAGTCCGGCGGACACTGAAGCTTTCTTT. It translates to CASTPSPADTEAFF.

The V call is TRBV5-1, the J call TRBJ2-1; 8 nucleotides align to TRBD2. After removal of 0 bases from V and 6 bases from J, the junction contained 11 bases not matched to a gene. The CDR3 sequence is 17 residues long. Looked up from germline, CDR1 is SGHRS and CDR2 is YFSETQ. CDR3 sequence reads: CASSLELLSGSSNEQFF. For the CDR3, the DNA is TGCGCCAGCAGCTTGGAACTATTAAGCGGGAGCTCCAATGAGCAGTTCTTC. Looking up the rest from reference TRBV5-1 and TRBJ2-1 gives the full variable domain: KAGVTQTPRYLIKTRGQQVTLSCSPISGHRSVSWYQQTPGQGLQFLFEYFSETQRNKGNFPGRFSGRQFSNSRSEMNVSTLELGDSALYLCASSLELLSGSSNEQFFGPGTRLTVL.

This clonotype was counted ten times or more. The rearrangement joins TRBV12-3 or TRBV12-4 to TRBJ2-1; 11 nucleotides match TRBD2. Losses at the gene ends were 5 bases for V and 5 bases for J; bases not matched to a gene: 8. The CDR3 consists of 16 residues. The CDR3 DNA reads TGTGCCAGCAGTCCCGGACTAGCGGGTAACAACAATGAGCAGTTCTTC. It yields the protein CASSPGLAGNNNEQFF.

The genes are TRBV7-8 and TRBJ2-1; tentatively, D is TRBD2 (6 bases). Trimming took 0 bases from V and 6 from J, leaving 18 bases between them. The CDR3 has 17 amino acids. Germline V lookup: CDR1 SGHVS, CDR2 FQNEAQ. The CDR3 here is CASSLARVGRSGNEQFF. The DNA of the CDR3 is TGTGCCAGCAGCTTAGCCAGGGTAGGGAGGAGCGGCAATGAGCAGTTCTTC.

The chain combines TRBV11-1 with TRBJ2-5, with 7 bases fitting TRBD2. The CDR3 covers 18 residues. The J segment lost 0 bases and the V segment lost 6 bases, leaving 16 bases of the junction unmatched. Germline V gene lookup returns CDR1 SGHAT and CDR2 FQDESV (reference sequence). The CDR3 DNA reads TGTGCCAGCAGACTAGCCCCTAAGCGGGGAGAGAACCAAGAGACCCAGTACTTC. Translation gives CASRLAPKRGENQETQYF.

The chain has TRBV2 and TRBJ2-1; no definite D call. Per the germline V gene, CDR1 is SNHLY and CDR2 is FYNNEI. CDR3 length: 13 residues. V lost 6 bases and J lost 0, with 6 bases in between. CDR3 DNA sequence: TGTGCCAGCAGGATAAACTCCTACAATGAGCAGTTCTTC. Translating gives CASRINSYNEQFF.

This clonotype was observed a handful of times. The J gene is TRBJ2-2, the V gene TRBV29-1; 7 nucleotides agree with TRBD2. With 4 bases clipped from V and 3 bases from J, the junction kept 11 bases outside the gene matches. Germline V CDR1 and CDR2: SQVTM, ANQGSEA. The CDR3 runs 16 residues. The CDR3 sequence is CSVGLGGSWDTGELFF. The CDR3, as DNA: TGCAGCGTTGGATTAGGCGGGAGTTGGGACACCGGGGAGCTGTTTTTT.

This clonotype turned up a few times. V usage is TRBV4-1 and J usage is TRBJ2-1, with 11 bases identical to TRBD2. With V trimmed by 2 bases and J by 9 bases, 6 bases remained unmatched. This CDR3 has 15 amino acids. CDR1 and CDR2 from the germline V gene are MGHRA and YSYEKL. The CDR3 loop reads CASSQFSGGASEQFF. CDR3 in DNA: TGCGCCAGCAGCCAATTTAGCGGGGGGGCATCTGAGCAGTTCTTC.

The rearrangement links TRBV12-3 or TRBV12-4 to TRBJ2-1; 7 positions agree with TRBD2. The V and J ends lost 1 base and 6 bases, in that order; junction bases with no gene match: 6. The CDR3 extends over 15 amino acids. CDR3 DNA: TGTGCCAGCAGTTTAGGGGGGGGGTTCCTCAATGAGCAGTTCTTC. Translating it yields CASSLGGGFLNEQFF.

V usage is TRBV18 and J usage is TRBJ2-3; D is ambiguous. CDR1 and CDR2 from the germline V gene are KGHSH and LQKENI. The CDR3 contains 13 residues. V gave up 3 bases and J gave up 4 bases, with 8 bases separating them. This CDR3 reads CASSPQYADTQYF. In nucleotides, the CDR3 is TGTGCCAGCTCACCTCAGTATGCAGATACGCAGTATTTT.

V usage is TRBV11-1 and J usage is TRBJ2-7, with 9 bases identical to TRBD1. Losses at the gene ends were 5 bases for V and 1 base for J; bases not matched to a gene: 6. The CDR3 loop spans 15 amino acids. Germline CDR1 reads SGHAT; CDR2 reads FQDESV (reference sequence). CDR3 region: CASSLRTGESYEQYF. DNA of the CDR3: TGTGCCAGCAGCCTTCGGACAGGGGAGTCCTACGAGCAGTACTTC. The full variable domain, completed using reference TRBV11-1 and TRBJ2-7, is EAEVAQSPRYKITEKSQAVAFWCDPISGHATLYWYRQILGQGPELLVQFQDESVVDDSQLPKDRFSAERLKGVDSTLKIQPAELGDSAMYLCASSLRTGESYEQYFGPGTRLTVT.

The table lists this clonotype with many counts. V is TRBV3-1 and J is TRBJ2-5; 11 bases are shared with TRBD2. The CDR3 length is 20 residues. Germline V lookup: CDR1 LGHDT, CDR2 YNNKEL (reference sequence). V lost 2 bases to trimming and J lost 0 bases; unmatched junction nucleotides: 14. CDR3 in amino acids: CASSQSRTSGRPWYQETQYF. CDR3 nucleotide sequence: TGTGCCAGCAGCCAAAGCCGGACTAGCGGGCGCCCTTGGTACCAAGAGACCCAGTACTTC.

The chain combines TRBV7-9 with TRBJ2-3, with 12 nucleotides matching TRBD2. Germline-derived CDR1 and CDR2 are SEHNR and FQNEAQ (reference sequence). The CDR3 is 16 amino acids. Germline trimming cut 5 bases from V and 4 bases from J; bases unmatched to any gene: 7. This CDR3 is CASSILAGGPPDTQYF. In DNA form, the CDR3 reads TGTGCCAGCAGCATTCTAGCGGGAGGGCCACCAGATACGCAGTATTTT.

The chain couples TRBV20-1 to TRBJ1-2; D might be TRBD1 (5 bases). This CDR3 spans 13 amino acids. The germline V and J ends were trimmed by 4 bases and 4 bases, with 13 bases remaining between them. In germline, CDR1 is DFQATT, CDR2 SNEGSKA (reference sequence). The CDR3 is CSATDTGGYGYTF. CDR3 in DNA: TGCAGTGCTACGGACACTGGGGGCTATGGCTACACCTTC.

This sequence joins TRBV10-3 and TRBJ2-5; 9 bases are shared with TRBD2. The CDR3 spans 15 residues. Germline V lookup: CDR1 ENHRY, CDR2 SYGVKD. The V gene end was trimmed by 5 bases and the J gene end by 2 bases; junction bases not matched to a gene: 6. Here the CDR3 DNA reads TGTGCCATCAGTAAGCTAGCGGGGTTTCAAGAGACCCAGTACTTC. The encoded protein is CAISKLAGFQETQYF.

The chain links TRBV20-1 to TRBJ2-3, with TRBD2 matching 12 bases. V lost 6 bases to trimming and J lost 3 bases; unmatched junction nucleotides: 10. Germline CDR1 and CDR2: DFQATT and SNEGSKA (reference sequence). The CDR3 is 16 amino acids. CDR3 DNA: TGCAGTGCACGCATCGGACTAGCGGGGAGGACAGATACGCAGTATTTT. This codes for CSARIGLAGRTDTQYF.

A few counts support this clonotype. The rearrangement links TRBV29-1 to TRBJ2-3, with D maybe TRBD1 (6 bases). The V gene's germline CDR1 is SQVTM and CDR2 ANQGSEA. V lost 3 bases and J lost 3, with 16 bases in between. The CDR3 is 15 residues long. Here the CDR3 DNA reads TGCAGCGTTGAGGCAGGGGACATCAAGACAGATACGCAGTATTTT. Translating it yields CSVEAGDIKTDTQYF.

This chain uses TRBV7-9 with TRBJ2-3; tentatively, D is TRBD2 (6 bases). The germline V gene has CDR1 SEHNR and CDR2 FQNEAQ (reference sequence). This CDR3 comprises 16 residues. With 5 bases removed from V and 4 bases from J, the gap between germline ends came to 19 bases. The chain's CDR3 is CASSPPSTSLADTQYF. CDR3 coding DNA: TGTGCCAGCAGCCCACCTTCGACTAGTTTAGCAGATACGCAGTATTTT. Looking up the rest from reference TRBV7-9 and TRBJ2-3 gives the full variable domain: DTGVSQNPRHKITKRGQNVTFRCDPISEHNRLYWYRQTLGQGPEFLTYFQNEAQLEKSRLLSDRFSAERPKGSFSTLEIQRTEQGDSAMYLCASSPPSTSLADTQYFGPGTRLTVL.

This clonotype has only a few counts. Here the CDR3 DNA reads TGTGCCAGCAGACAGGGTTCTGGGGCCAACGTCCTGACTTTC. Protein sequence: CASRQGSGANVLTF. The chain has TRBV11-3 and TRBJ2-6; D is perhaps TRBD1 (6 bases). The V gene's germline CDR1 is SGHNT and CDR2 YENEEA. Trimming stripped 6 bases from V and 1 base from J, with 7 bases between. The CDR3 spans 14 residues. Variable domain in full (rest from reference TRBV11-3 and TRBJ2-6): EAGVVQSPRYKIIEKKQPVAFWCNPISGHNTLYWYLQNLGQGPELLIRYENEEAVDDSQLPKDRFSAERLKGVDSTLKIQPAELGDSAVYLCASRQGSGANVLTFGAGSRLTVL.

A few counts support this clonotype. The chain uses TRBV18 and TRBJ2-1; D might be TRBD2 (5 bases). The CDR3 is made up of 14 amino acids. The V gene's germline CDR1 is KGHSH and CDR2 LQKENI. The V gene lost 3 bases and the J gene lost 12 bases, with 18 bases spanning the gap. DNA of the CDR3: TGTGCCAGCTCACCTTACGGACTGGAGGTAGGGCAGTTCTTC. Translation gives CASSPYGLEVGQFF.

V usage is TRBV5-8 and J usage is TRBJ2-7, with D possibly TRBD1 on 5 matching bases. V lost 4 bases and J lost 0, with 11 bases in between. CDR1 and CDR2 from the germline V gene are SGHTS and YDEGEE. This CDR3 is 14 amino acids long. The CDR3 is CASSRWGSSYEQYF. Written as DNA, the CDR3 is TGTGCCAGCAGCCGGTGGGGCAGCTCCTACGAGCAGTACTTC.

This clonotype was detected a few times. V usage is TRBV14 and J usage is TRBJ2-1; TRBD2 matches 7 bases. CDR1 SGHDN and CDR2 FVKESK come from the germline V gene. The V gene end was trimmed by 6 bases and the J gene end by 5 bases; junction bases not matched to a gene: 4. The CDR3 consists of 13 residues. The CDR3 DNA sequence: TGTGCCAGCAGGGGACTATCCAACAATGAGCAGTTCTTC. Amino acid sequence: CASRGLSNNEQFF.

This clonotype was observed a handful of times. The CDR3, as DNA: TGTGCCAGCACCTCAGGGGGGACTAGCACCTACAATGAGCAGTTCTTC. Its protein is CASTSGGTSTYNEQFF. The chain carries TRBV7-9 and TRBJ2-1; 9 positions match TRBD2. Germline CDR1 is SEHNR and CDR2 is FQNEAQ (reference sequence). The ends lost 7 bases at V and 2 bases at J; junction bases unmatched: 9. This CDR3 region has 16 residues.